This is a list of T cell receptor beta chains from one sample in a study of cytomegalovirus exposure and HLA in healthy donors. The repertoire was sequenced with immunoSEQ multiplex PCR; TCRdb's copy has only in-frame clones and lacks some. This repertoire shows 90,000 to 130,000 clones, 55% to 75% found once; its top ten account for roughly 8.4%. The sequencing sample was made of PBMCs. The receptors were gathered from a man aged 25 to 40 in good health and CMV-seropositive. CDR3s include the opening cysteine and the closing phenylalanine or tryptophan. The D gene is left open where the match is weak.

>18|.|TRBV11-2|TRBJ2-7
CASSLSAPDRAGSYEQYF
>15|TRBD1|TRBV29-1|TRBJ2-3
CSVETGQGRTDTQYF
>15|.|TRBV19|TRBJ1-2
CASSPATGINYGYTF
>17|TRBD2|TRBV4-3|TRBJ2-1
CASSQDEAGGPYNEQFF
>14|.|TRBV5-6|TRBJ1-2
CASSLGAANYGYTF
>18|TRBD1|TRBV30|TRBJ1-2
CAWSGVTQGARGYYGYTF
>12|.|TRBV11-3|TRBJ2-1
CASSSPGNEQFF
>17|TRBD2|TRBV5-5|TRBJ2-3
CASSLLGLAGDTDTQYF
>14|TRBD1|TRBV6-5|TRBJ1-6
CASSSGTGVSPLHF
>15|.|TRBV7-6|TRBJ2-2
CASSTFKTQTGELFF
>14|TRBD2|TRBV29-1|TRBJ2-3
CSVGTSGWTDTQYF
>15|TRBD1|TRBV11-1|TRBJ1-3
CASSRQGTSGNTIYF
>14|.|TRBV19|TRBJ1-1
CASSPDTGYTEAFF
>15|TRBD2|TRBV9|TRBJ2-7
CASSFGLAGDRGKYF
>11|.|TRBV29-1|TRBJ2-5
CSVAPRETQYF
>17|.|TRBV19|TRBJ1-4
CASSLGQRPATNEKLFF